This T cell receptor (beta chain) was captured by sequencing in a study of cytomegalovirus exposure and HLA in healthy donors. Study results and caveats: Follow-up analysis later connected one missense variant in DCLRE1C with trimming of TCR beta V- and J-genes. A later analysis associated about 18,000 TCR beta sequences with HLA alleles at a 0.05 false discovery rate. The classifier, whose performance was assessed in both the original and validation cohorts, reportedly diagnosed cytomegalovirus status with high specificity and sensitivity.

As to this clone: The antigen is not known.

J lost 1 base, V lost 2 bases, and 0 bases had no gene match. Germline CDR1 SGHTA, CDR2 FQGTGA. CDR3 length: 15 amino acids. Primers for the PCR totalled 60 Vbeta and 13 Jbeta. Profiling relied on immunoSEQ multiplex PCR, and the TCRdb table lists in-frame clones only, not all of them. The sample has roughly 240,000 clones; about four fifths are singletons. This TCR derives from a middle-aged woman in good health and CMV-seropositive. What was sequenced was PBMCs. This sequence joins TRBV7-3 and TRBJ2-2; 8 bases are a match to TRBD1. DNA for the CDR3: TGTGCCAGCAGCTTAGACAGGGGGAACACCGGGGAGCTGTTTTTT. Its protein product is CASSLDRGNTGELFF. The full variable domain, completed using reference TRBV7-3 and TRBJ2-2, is GAGVSQTPSNKVTEKGKYVELRCDPISGHTALYWYRQSLGQGPEFLIYFQGTGAADDSGLPNDRFFAVRPEGSVSTLKIQRTERGDSAVYLCASSLDRGNTGELFFGEGSRLTVL.